The T cell receptor beta chain under discussion was sequenced for a study of cytomegalovirus exposure and HLA in healthy donors (dated by TCRdb to 2015 to 2018). Regarding the study in general: According to an earlier analysis of a few hundred of the donors, about 190 million T cells yielded roughly 110 million unique TCR beta sequences and about 300 Gb of sequence data. Roughly 320 gigabases of sequencing data and approximately 92 million unique TCR sequences made up an early release that covered some 640 HLA-typed donors. Of the 300 to 500 genotyped donors, 65% to 90% were placed in the genetic ancestry cluster associated with self-reported Caucasian donors. The study aimed to test whether signatures of past pathogen exposure could be identified by cataloging public T cell receptors. Using immunosequencing, the study profiled T cell repertoires from 500 to 800 subjects and related those repertoires to cytomegalovirus serostatus. In addition to the first cohort of several hundred subjects, a separate validation cohort of 100 to 150 different subjects was used. To predict cytomegalovirus infection status, the study brought together high-throughput TCR immunosequencing, statistical association of individual TCRs with disease status, and machine learning. In a later analysis, previously published TCR beta repertoires from some 640 donors were re-analyzed and high-resolution HLA genotyping was added so that TCR occurrence patterns could be studied. Rather than drawing on any new phenotypic data, the later analysis identified candidate immune exposures from TCR beta sequences and the way those sequences occurred across donors. To decide whether each TCR beta V gene segment behaved as functional or pseudogenic, an earlier analysis of some 540 of the donors relied on high-throughput TCR beta sequencing. Alongside the repertoire data, information on donor age, sex, ethnicity and CMV serostatus was compiled. Genome-wide SNP genotypes for about three fifths of the 666 donors were used in a later genetic analysis, which treated that subset as a discovery cohort. Every repertoire in the discovery cohort had been generated on one and the same sequencing platform. HLA typing included class I and class II loci at four-digit resolution. Typing coverage varied by locus: about 620-630 donors for A, B, C, DRB1 and DQB1; approximately 520 for DQA1; about 600 for DPA1; approximately 490 for DPB1. About five DR-DQ haplotypes were treated as single units for association and clustering because of strong linkage in the cohort. On average, 235,054 unique TCR beta nucleotide sequences were sequenced per donor among 398 genotyped donors of the cohort, with roughly 18% of those sequences being non-productive.

In total, 630 or so healthy bone marrow donors made up the cohort. At the time of sampling, all cohort members were nominally healthy, though unrecorded immune exposures were likely present. The donor was CMV seronegative and belonged to the group of under 400 seronegative cohort members. Every donor gave a peripheral blood sample, and the peripheral blood mononuclear cells from that sample were used for TCR beta sequencing. Genomic DNA extraction from the blood cell samples was performed with the Qiagen DNeasy Blood Extraction Kit. The study at large found these results: Strong co-occurrence of HLA alleles, especially DR and DQ, made assigning TCR associations to individual alleles difficult. Because some donors lacked HLA typing at each locus, the association tests relied only on the typed subset. The authors suggested that the approach could potentially be generalized to other disease states and immunological phenotypes. Roughly uniform sequencing depth across donors was assumed in presence/absence analyses, although this assumption may not hold. Correlated functional status among segregating V segments might reflect linkage disequilibrium, but an unknown experimental factor could not be ruled out. In a later analysis, most CMV-associated TCR beta chains were found to appear HLA-restricted, with HLA associations seemingly driven largely by CMV exposure. In a later genetic analysis, fewer N-insertions in productive TCRs were reported among donors in an Asian-associated ancestry cluster than the approximately 670-donor mean. Because the 87-base-pair reads could not distinguish some IMGT-functional V segments, including TRBV6-2 and TRBV6-3, those segments were excluded. An association between a missense DCLRE1C variant and V-gene and J-gene trimming of TCR beta chains was found in a later genetic analysis and replicated in an independent cohort. A further reported finding was that TCR beta sequences accurately predicted the HLA-A and HLA-B alleles for most subjects in the first cohort. In a later analysis, several top co-occurrence clusters were reported to appear linked to parvovirus B19, influenza, CMV and Epstein-Barr virus. In a later analysis, HLA-associated TCR beta chains showed more clonal expansion and lower generation probabilities than non-associated chains that were equally common. The cohort was sequenced for TCR beta chains only, and without alpha or paired-chain data the features that could be detected were limited. The classifier was reported to diagnose cytomegalovirus status with high specificity and sensitivity in both the original and validation cohorts. The only immune exposure information available for the cohort was CMV serostatus. Specific HLA alleles were associated with 18,000 or so TCR beta sequences at a false discovery rate of 0.05 in a later analysis. While some public TCRs were present in many individuals, most TCR sequences turned up only very rarely across donors. A total of 150 or so TCR beta chains were listed by the study as associated with cytomegalovirus. A cluster of highly shared sequence variants was judged likely to be a technical artifact of the sequencing pipeline. An earlier analysis of several hundred of the donors showed that most TCR beta V segments appeared in productive rearrangements either about 87% or about 30% of the time, which broadly matched IMGT annotations. In a later analysis, TCR association rates were found to vary across HLA loci, with the most associated TCRs seen for DRB1 alleles and the fewest for HLA-C alleles. Because counts were too low, about 15 rarely observed V segments, including chromosome 9 orphons, were left out of the earlier analysis of over 550 of the donors. In vitro tests confirmed that a few of the cytomegalovirus-associated TCR beta chains recognize cytomegalovirus antigens.

As for this clone: No cognate antigen has been identified for it.

From a lookup of the germline V gene, CDR1 and CDR2 are SGHRS and YFSETQ. The CDR3 covers 17 residues, taking in both the cysteine and the phenylalanine. CDR3 DNA only is kept here, 51 bases in frame from base 1. V is pared back by 6 bases and J by 1 base, with 20 bases lying between the germline termini. Library preparation used the immunoSEQ multiplex PCR assay. For the multiplex PCR, a mixture combining 60 forward primers for TCR Vbeta segments and 13 reverse primers for TCR Jbeta segments was used. A multiplex PCR assay on genomic DNA amplified the CDR3 region of rearranged TCR beta genes. The amplified TCR beta libraries were sequenced on the Illumina HiSeq System as 87-base-pair reads. Processing in the source paper ran as follows. Across the roughly 700 repertoires, a later analysis counted approximately 75 million unique TCR beta chains, around 11 million of which were shared by at least two donors. A nearest-neighbor algorithm error-corrected the raw reads and collapsed the reads into unique sequences, merging closely related sequences to remove PCR and sequencing errors. V, D and J gene segments were assigned by aligning CDR3 sequences to IMGT reference sequences. Each retained sequence needed at least a six-nucleotide match to both a V gene segment and a J gene segment. A rearrangement was called productive if the CDR3 had no stop codons and remained in frame with V and J, and every other rearrangement was called non-productive. CDR3 was defined according to IMGT convention as the region running from the second conserved V-encoded cysteine to the conserved J-encoded phenylalanine. Sequences without an unambiguous match to a single V gene segment were excluded from the earlier analysis of almost 600 of the donors. An earlier analysis of about 590 of the donors classified V segments as functional when productive rearrangements were above 56.7% and as segregating when the standard deviation between donors was above 5%. A statistical classification framework was built to diagnose cytomegalovirus status from the catalog of TCR beta chain sequences. In a later analysis, V and J genes were assigned by comparing TCR nucleotide sequences against IMGT/GENE-DB human TR gene sequences. In a later analysis, CDR3 sequences and most-parsimonious VDJ recombination scenarios were assigned using the TCRdist pipeline. A later analysis defined each TCR beta chain by its CDR3 amino acid sequence plus V-gene family, and excluded reads lacking a unique V-gene family. In a later analysis, nearly 600 highly shared, low-generation-probability nucleotide sequences were removed to address suspected cross-contamination and a sequencing artifact. In a later analysis, a clonal expansion index was calculated for each public chain from normalized within-repertoire ranks of inferred template counts. Generation probabilities in a later analysis came from a VDJ recombination model fitted to out-of-frame rearrangements, and those results were checked against IGoR. In a later analysis, hypergeometric tests were used to score TCR-TCR, TCR-HLA and TCR-CMV co-occurrence, with a repertoire-size bias correction applied to TCR pairs. False discovery rates were estimated in a later analysis by permuting HLA or CMV assignments 20 times. In a later analysis, co-occurring TCRs were grouped using DBSCAN, and TCRdist sequence similarity was added for clustering within HLA-allele-positive subsets. Co-occurrence clustering excluded repertoires with fewer than 30,000 or more than 120,000 public chains, plus five with anomalous nucleotide sharing. Held by TCRdb, this immuneACCESS table contains in-frame sequences only and omits some clones. Under half of the omission traces to an unresolved V gene where checked; the cause of the rest is unknown. V, J and clone size are taken as reported in that table, and D and trimming were inferred from the DNA itself. This sample's listing comprises about 140,000 clones. The ten top clones hold about 2.3% of the sample.

The rearranged chain carries TRBV5-1 and TRBJ1-3, with TRBD1 tentatively as D gene (6 bases match). This TCR came from a young woman in good health and CMV-seronegative. Sequencing was done on a sample of PBMCs. The DNA is as follows: TGCGCCAGCACCCTGGGGGCCTTGAGGGGATCTGGAAACACCATATATTTT. Its amino acids are CASTLGALRGSGNTIYF.